Each of the 9 T cell receptor beta chains below was sequenced from the same sample in a study of human T cells and chemical hapten exposure. TCRdb re-analysed the RACE reads in MiXCR, keeping a single row per CDR3 protein. The sample has 180,000 or so distinct CDR3 sequences; more than 12% are singletons. Regarding time point: patch test 1, 2 weeks after DPC sensitization. The treatment is: therapeutic diphenylcyclopropenone sensitization with weekly scalp DPC. Here the sequenced sample was whole blood, taken in connection with sensitization to the hapten diphenylcyclopropenone (DPC). The receptors originated from a woman aged 25 to 39 with alopecia areata. Some clones in this sample may be carry-over from other donors' samples.

The genes are TRBV7-9 and TRBJ2-5; tentatively, D is TRBD1 (5 bases). The germline CDR1 and CDR2 sequences are SEHNR and FQNEAQ (reference sequence). This CDR3 has 15 residues. V was trimmed by 1 base and J by 1 base, leaving 10 bases between them. CDR3 bases: TGTGCCAGCAGCTTAGTTCTCGACAGCCAAGAGACCCAGTACTTC. Translating it yields CASSLVLDSQETQYF. Using reference TRBV7-9 and TRBJ2-5 for the parts outside the CDR3, the full variable domain is DTGVSQNPRHKITKRGQNVTFRCDPISEHNRLYWYRQTLGQGPEFLTYFQNEAQLEKSRLLSDRFSAERPKGSFSTLEIQRTEQGDSAMYLCASSLVLDSQETQYFGPGTRLLVL.

There are a few counts of this clonotype. The rearrangement links TRBV7-7 to TRBJ2-3; D not resolved. The CDR3 contains 15 residues. CDR1 is SSHAT, CDR2 FNYEAQ, per germline (reference sequence). Trimming removed 1 base at V and 3 bases at J, with 11 bases between. This chain's CDR3 is CASSLGRSRTDTQYF. CDR3 in DNA: TGTGCCAGCAGCTTAGGTAGAAGTAGGACAGATACGCAGTATTTT. The full variable domain, its missing parts supplied by reference TRBV7-7 and TRBJ2-3, is GAGVSQSPRYKVTKRGQDVTLRCDPISSHATLYWYQQALGQGPEFLTYFNYEAQPDKSGLPSDRFSAERPEGSISTLTIQRTEQRDSAMYRCASSLGRSRTDTQYFGPGTRLTVL.

This clonotype occurred a few times. The chain links TRBV20-1 to TRBJ2-3; D not certain. CDR3 length: 15 amino acids. Germline CDR1 is DFQATT and CDR2 is SNEGSKA (reference sequence). Trimming left V 5 bases short and J 6 bases short, with 21 bases between. The CDR3 region is CSAAFGSQMFDTQYF. CDR3 DNA sequence: TGCAGTGCTGCGTTCGGGTCACAAATGTTCGATACGCAGTATTTT.

The J gene is TRBJ1-1, the V gene TRBV6-5; weak D call: TRBD1 (6 bases). Germline V gives CDR1 MNHEY, CDR2 SVGAGI. V was pared by 10 bases and J by 6 bases, with 24 bases between. This CDR3 contains 15 residues. In DNA, the CDR3 is TGTGCCACACAGCCTCAGGGGTTGACAAGGGCTGAAGCTTTCTTT. Translation gives CATQPQGLTRAEAFF.

The chain combines TRBV4-3 with TRBJ2-7, with 9 positions matching TRBD2. The length of the CDR3 is 18 residues. CDR1 and CDR2 from the germline V gene are LGHNA and YSLEER. V lost 0 bases and J lost 0; bases outside the gene matches: 9. The CDR3 here is CASSQELETSGYSYEQYF. CDR3 nucleotides: TGCGCCAGCAGCCAAGAATTGGAAACTAGCGGGTACTCCTACGAGCAGTACTTC.

The CDR3 loop is CASSVSSGGNNEQFF. The CDR3 region has the DNA TGTGCCAGCAGCGTCTCTAGCGGGGGAAACAATGAGCAGTTCTTC. The chain combines TRBV9 with TRBJ2-1, with TRBD2 matching 10 bases. The V gene end was trimmed by 2 bases and the J gene end by 5 bases; junction bases not matched to a gene: 4. This CDR3 spans 15 amino acids. Per germline, CDR1 SGDLS and CDR2 YYNGEE.

The chain uses TRBV5-1 and TRBJ2-1; no definite D call. V dropped 2 bases and J dropped 5 bases, with 11 bases sitting between them. The germline CDR1 and CDR2 sequences are SGHRS and YFSETQ. The CDR3 has 14 amino acids. DNA for the CDR3: TGCGCCAGCAGCTTTAGGCCTCAGGACAATGAGCAGTTCTTC. As protein: CASSFRPQDNEQFF.

In its sample, this clonotype was seen many times. This chain connects TRBV20-1 to TRBJ1-2; 8 nucleotides match TRBD1. Germline V gene data show CDR1 as DFQATT and CDR2 as SNEGSKA (reference sequence). J gave up 8 bases and V 6 bases, and 11 bases lay outside the gene matches. The CDR3 is 13 amino acids. In nucleotides, the CDR3 is TGCAGTGCGTCGACAGGGGAGGTTGGCGGCTACACCTTC. It translates to CSASTGEVGGYTF.

This chain links TRBV29-1 with TRBJ2-5; D is perhaps TRBD1 or TRBD2 (5 bases each). This CDR3 comprises 13 residues. V was trimmed by 6 bases and J by 5 bases, leaving 16 bases between them. Germline-derived CDR1 and CDR2 are SQVTM and ANQGSEA. CDR3: CSVAMGVGETQYF. The CDR3 bases are TGCAGCGTCGCCATGGGGGTGGGGGAGACCCAGTACTTC. The entire variable domain, with the rest obtained from reference TRBV29-1 and TRBJ2-5, is as follows: SAVISQKPSRDICQRGTSLTIQCQVDSQVTMMFWYRQQPGQSLTLIATANQGSEATYESGFVIDKFPISRPNLTFSTLTVSNMSPEDSSIYLCSVAMGVGETQYFGPGTRLLVL.